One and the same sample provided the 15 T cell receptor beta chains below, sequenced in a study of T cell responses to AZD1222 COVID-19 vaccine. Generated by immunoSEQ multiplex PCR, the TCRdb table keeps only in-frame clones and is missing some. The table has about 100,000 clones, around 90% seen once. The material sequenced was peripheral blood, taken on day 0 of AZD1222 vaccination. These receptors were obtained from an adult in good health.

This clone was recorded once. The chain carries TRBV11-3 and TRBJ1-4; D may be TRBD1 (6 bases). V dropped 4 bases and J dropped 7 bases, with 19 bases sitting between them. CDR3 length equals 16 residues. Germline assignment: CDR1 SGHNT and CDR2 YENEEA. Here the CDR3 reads CASSSPFGGQGEKLFF. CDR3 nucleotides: TGTGCCAGCAGCTCTCCTTTTGGGGGCCAGGGTGAAAAACTGTTTTTT.

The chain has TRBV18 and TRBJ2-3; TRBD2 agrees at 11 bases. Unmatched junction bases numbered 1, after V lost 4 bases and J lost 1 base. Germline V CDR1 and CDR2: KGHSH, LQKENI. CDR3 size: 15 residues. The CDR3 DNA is TGTGCCAGCTCACGGGGACTAGCGGGCACAGATACGCAGTATTTT. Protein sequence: CASSRGLAGTDTQYF. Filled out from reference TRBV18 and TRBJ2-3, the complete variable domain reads NAGVMQNPRHLVRRRGQEARLRCSPMKGHSHVYWYRQLPEEGLKFMVYLQKENIIDESGMPKERFSAEFPKEGPSILRIQQVVRGDSAAYFCASSRGLAGTDTQYFGPGTRLTVL.

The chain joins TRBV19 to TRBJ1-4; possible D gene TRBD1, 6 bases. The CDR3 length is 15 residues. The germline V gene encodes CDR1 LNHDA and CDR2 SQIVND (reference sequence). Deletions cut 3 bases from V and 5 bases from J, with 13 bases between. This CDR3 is CASSIYWTANEKLFF. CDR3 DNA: TGTGCCAGTAGTATTTATTGGACAGCAAATGAAAAACTGTTTTTT.

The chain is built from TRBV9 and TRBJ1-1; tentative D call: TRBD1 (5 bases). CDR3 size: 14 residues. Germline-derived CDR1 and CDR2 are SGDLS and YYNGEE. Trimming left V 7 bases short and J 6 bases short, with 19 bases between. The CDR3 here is CASGPVWGKAEAFF. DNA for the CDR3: TGTGCCAGCGGACCCGTATGGGGGAAAGCTGAAGCTTTCTTT.

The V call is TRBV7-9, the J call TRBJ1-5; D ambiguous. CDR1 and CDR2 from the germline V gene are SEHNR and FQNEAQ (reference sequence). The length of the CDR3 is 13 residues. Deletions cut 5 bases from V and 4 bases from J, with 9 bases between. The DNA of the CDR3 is TGTGCCAGCAGCCCCGTCCAAAATCAGCCCCAGCATTTT. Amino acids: CASSPVQNQPQHF. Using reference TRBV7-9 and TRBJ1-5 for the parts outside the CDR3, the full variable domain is DTGVSQNPRHKITKRGQNVTFRCDPISEHNRLYWYRQTLGQGPEFLTYFQNEAQLEKSRLLSDRFSAERPKGSFSTLEIQRTEQGDSAMYLCASSPVQNQPQHFGDGTRLSIL.

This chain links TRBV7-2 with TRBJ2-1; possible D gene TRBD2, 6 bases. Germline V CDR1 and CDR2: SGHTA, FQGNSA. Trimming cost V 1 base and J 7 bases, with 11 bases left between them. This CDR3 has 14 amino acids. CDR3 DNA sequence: TGTGCCAGCAGCTTAGAAGGGACTCTAAATGAGCAGTTCTTC. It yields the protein CASSLEGTLNEQFF.

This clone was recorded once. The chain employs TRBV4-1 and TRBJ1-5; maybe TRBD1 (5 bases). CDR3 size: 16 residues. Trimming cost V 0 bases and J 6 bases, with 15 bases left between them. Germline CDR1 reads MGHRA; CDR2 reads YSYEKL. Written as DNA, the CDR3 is TGCGCCAGCAGCCAAGATTTCCCCGGGGCGAGTCAGCCCCAGCATTTT. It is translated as CASSQDFPGASQPQHF.

CDR3 protein: CAISEYGQENTGELFF. The CDR3 region has the DNA TGTGCCATCAGTGAGTATGGACAGGAGAACACCGGGGAGCTGTTTTTT. The chain uses TRBV10-3 and TRBJ2-2, with TRBD1 identical over 7 bases. Germline V lookup: CDR1 ENHRY, CDR2 SYGVKD. The V segment lost 1 base and the J segment 1 base; nucleotides outside the gene matches: 3. The CDR3 is made up of 16 amino acids.

Here the CDR3 reads CASSLPDSLGTQYF. In nucleotides, the CDR3 is TGTGCCAGCAGCCTCCCGGACAGCCTTGGGACCCAGTACTTC. The chain combines TRBV5-5 with TRBJ2-5; D perhaps matches TRBD1 (6 bases). The CDR3 has 14 amino acids. Looked up from germline, CDR1 is SGHKS and CDR2 is YYEKEE (reference sequence). V lost 4 bases and J 7 bases, leaving 17 bases between the germline ends.

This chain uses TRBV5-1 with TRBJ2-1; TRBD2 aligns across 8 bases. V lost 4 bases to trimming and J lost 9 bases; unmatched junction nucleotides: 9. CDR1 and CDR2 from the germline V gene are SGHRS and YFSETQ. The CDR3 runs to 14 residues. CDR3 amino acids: CASSAPGLGIEQFF. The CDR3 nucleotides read TGCGCCAGCAGCGCACCGGGACTAGGTATTGAGCAGTTCTTC.

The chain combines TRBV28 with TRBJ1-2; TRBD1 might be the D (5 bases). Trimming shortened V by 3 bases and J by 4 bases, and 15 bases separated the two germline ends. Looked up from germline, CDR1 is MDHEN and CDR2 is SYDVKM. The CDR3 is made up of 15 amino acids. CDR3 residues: CASSLISGEAYGYTF. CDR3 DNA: TGTGCCAGCAGTTTGATTTCGGGGGAGGCCTATGGCTACACCTTC.

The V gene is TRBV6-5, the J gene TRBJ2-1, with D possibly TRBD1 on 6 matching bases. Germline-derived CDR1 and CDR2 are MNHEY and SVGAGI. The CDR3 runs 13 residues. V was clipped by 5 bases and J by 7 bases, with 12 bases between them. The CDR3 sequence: CASSLPQGNEQFF. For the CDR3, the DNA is TGTGCCAGCAGTCTACCCCAGGGGAATGAGCAGTTCTTC.

CDR3 in DNA: TGTGCCAGCAGCCGTTCCTACGAGCAGTACTTC. Translated, it gives CASSRSYEQYF. This rearrangement joins TRBV7-9 to TRBJ2-7; D is unresolved. With 5 bases removed from V and 1 base from J, the gap between germline ends came to 3 bases. The germline CDR1 and CDR2 sequences are SEHNR and FQNEAQ (reference sequence). CDR3 length: 11 amino acids.

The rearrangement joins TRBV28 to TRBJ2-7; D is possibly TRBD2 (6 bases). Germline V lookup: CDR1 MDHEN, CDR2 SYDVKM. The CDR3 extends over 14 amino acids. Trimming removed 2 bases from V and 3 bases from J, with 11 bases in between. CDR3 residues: CASSLPGGDYEQYF. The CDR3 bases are TGTGCCAGCAGTTTACCCGGAGGGGACTACGAGCAGTACTTC. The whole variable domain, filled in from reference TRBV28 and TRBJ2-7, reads DVKVTQSSRYLVKRTGEKVFLECVQDMDHENMFWYRQDPGLGLRLIYFSYDVKMKEKGDIPEGYSVSREKKERFSLILESASTNQTSMYLCASSLPGGDYEQYFGPGTRLTVT.

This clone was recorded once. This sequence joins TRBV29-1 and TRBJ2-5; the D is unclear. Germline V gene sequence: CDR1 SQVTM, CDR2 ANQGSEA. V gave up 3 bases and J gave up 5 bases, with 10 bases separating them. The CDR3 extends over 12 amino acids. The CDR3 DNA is TGCAGCGTTGAGGTCCGCCACGAGACCCAGTACTTC. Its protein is CSVEVRHETQYF.